These 3 T cell receptor beta chains were all obtained from the same sample, sequenced in a study of control samples from healthy donors and cancer patients. Measured with immunoSEQ multiplex PCR; TCRdb has only the in-frame clones, and not every one. This sample has around 130,000 clones, with around 90% found just once. The specimen was blood. These receptor sequences come from a young man in good health.

The sample holds a few counts of this clone. The chain employs TRBV12-3 or TRBV12-4 and TRBJ1-1, with D possibly being TRBD1 (5 bases). The CDR3 loop spans 12 amino acids. V lost 5 bases to trimming and J lost 11 bases, with 15 bases between them. The CDR3: CASSTGRPFAFF. The CDR3, as DNA: TGTGCCAGCAGTACAGGCCGCCCCTTTGCTTTCTTT.

The chain combines TRBV6-5 with TRBJ1-2, with a tentative D call TRBD1 (6 bases). The V end was cut by 0 bases, the J end by 5 bases, with 13 bases between. Germline CDR1 reads MNHEY; CDR2 reads SVGAGI. CDR3 length: 15 residues. CDR3 in amino acids: CASSYSEGVVYGYTF. CDR3 bases: TGTGCCAGCAGTTACTCGGAGGGGGTAGTGTATGGCTACACCTTC.

The rearrangement uses TRBV4-1 and TRBJ1-4; TRBD1 might be the D (5 bases). The CDR3 totals 15 residues. Germline CDR1 is MGHRA and CDR2 is YSYEKL. V was trimmed by 4 bases and J by 3 bases, leaving 12 bases between them. The CDR3 sequence is CASSPQGVANEKLFF. CDR3 coding DNA: TGCGCCAGCAGCCCGCAGGGCGTTGCTAATGAAAAACTGTTTTTT.